The clone carrying this T cell receptor (beta chain) turned up a few times. As yet, its antigen is unknown. These data are taken from a study of early T cells in non-severe SARS-CoV-2 infection. In the study overall: It was bulk RNA from unsorted whole blood that was sequenced, and the chains were unpaired.

Molecules of cDNA were individually given unique molecular identifiers that were attached to them. TCRdb re-derived calls from the 5' RACE reads in MiXCR, one entry per CDR3 protein. Among tens of thousands of distinct CDR3 sequences listed, about 7% were seen once. Study observations and caveats: In VDJdb matching, anti-spike CD8 responses were favored while private and CD4 specificities went missing.

The sample comprised whole blood. The clonotype originates from an adult who was a healthcare worker with PCR-confirmed SARS-CoV-2 infection or an uninfected control (not recorded which).

Here the CDR3 reads CASSEYTGNYGYTF. The CDR3 DNA follows: TGTGCCAGCAGTGAATATACCGGTAACTATGGCTACACCTTC. The J gene is TRBJ1-2, the V gene TRBV25-1; D not resolved. This CDR3 spans 14 amino acids. Per the germline V gene, CDR1 is MGHDK and CDR2 is SYGVNS. Trimming cost V 0 bases and J 1 base, with 6 bases left between them.